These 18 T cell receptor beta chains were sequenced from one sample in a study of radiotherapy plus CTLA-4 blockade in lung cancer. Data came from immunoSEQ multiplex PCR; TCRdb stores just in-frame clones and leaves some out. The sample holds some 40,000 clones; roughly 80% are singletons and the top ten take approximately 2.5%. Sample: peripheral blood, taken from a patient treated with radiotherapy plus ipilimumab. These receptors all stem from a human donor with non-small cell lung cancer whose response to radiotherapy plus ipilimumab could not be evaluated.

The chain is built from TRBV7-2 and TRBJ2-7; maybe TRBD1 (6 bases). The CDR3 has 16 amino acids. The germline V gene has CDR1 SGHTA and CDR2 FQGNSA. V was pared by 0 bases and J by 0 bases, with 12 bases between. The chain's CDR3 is CASSLAGTTSSYEQYF. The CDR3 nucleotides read TGTGCCAGCAGCTTAGCCGGGACAACGAGCTCCTACGAGCAGTACTTC.

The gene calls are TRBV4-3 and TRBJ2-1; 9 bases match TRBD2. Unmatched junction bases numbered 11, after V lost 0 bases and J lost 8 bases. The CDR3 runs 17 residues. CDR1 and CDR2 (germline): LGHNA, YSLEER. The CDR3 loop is CASSQDFRDSGGHEQFF. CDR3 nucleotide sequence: TGCGCCAGCAGCCAAGATTTTCGAGATAGCGGGGGCCATGAGCAGTTCTTC.

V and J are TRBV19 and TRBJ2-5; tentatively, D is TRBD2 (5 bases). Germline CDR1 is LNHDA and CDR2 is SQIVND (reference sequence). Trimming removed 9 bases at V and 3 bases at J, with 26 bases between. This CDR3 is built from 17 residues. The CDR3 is CARATIEPSGAEETQYF. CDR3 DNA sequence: TGTGCCAGGGCAACTATAGAACCGAGCGGAGCCGAAGAGACCCAGTACTTC.

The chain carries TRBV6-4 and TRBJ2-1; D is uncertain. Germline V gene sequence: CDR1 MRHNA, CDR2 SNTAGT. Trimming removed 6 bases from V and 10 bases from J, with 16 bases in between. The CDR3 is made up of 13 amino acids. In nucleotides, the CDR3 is TGTGCCAGCAGCCCTTCTATAGGCGGAGAGCAGTTCTTC. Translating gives CASSPSIGGEQFF.

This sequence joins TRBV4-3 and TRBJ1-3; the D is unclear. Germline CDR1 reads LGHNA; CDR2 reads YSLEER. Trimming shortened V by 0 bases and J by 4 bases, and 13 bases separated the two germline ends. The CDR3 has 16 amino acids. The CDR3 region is CASSQEWPRMGNTIYF. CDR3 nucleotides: TGCGCCAGCAGCCAAGAGTGGCCCCGAATGGGAAACACCATATATTTT.

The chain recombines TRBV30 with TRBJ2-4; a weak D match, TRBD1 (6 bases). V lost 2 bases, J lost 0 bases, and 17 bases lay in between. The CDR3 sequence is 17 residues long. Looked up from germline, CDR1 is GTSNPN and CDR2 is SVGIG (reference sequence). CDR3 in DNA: TGTGCCTGGAGTAGAGGAACAGGGCTAGAAGCCAAAAACATTCAGTACTTC. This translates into CAWSRGTGLEAKNIQYF.

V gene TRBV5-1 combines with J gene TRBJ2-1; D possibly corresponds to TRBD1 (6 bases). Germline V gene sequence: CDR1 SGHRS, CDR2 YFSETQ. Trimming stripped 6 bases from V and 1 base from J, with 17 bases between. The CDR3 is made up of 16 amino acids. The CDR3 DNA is TGCGCCAGCACCATCCGACTGGGGGCATCCTACAATGAGCAGTTCTTC. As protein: CASTIRLGASYNEQFF.

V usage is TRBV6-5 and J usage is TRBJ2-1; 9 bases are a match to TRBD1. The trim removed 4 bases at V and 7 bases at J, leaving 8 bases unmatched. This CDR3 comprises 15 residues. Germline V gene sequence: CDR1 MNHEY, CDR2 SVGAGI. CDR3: CASSSTGGARNEQFF. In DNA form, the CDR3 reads TGTGCCAGCAGTTCCACAGGGGGCGCCCGTAATGAGCAGTTCTTC.

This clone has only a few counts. The CDR3 DNA reads as TGCAGCCTTGGGGCGGAAGCTTTCTTT. Its translation: CSLGAEAFF. The chain employs TRBV29-1 and TRBJ1-1; tentatively, D is TRBD1 (5 bases). The CDR3 loop spans 9 amino acids. Germline V gives CDR1 SQVTM, CDR2 ANQGSEA. The germline V and J ends were trimmed by 8 bases and 8 bases, with 9 bases remaining between them.

The CDR3 here is CASSQRPGGNGYTF. The CDR3 DNA reads TGTGCCAGCAGCCAGCGCCCAGGGGGGAATGGCTACACCTTC. The chain links TRBV6-1 to TRBJ1-2; 7 nucleotides align to TRBD1. The V gene's germline CDR1 is MNHNS and CDR2 SASEGT. This CDR3 is 14 amino acids long. With 6 bases clipped from V and 6 bases from J, the junction kept 10 bases outside the gene matches.

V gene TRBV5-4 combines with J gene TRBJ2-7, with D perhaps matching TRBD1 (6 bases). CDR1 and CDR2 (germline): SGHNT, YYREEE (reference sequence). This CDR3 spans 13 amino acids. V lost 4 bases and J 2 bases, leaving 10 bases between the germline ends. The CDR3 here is CASSPTGTYEQYF. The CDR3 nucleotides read TGTGCCAGCAGCCCGACAGGCACCTACGAGCAGTACTTC.

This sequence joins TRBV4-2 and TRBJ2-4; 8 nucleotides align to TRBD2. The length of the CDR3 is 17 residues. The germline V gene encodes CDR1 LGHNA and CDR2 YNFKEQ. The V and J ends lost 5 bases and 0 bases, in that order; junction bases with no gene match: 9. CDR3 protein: CASSSIWLAGAKNIQYF. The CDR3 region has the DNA TGTGCCAGCAGCTCAATTTGGCTAGCGGGAGCCAAAAACATTCAGTACTTC.

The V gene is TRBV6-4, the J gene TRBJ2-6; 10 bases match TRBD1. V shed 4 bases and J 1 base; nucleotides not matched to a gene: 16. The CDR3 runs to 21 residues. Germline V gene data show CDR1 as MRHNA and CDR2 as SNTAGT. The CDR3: CASSASPDRGVLRSGANVLTF. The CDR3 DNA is TGTGCCAGCAGTGCCTCTCCGGACAGGGGGGTCCTAAGGTCTGGGGCCAACGTCCTGACTTTC.

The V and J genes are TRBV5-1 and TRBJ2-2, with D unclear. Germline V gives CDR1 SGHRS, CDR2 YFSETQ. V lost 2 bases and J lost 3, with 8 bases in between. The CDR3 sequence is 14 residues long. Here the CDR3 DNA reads TGCGCCAGCAGCTTCATCCGCGACACCGGGGAGCTGTTTTTT. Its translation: CASSFIRDTGELFF.

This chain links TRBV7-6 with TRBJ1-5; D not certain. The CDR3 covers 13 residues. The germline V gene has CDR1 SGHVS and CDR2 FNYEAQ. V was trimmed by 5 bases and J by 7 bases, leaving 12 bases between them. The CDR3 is CASSPRPLQPQHF. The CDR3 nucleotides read TGTGCCAGCAGCCCGAGGCCCCTCCAGCCCCAGCATTTT.

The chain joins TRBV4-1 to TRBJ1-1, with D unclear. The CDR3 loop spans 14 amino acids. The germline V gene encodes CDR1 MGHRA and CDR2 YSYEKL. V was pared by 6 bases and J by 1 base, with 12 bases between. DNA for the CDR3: TGCGCCAGCAGGAGAGTAACGGGGAACACTGAAGCTTTCTTT. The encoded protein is CASRRVTGNTEAFF.

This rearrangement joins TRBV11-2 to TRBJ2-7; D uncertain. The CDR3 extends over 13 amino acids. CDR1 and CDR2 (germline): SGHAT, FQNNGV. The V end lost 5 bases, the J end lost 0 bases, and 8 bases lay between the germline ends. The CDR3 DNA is TGTGCCAGCAGCCCCGGTCCCTCCTACGAGCAGTACTTC. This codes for CASSPGPSYEQYF.

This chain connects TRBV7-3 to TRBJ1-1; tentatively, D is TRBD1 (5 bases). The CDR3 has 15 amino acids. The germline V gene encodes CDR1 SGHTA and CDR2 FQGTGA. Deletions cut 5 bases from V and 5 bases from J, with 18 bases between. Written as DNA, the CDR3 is TGTGCCAGCAGCGATACAGGACCGCAACTGACTGAAGCTTTCTTT. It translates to CASSDTGPQLTEAFF.